This TCR beta chain derives from a study of blood T cell repertoires in COVID-19. Across the study: Samples of COVID-19 (acute and convalescent) were obtained from the United States, Italy and Spain. Nucleic acid was either cDNA or gDNA, and it came from T cells, B-cell-depleted T cells, or PBMCs.

Profiling relied on immunoSEQ multiplex PCR, and the TCRdb table lists in-frame clones only, not all of them. The sample includes fewer than 350,000 clones, roughly 93% seen only once; the top ten take about 2.3%. Germline CDR1 reads SGHAT; CDR2 reads FQDESV (reference sequence). V was clipped by 7 bases and J by 2 bases; unmatched bases: 8. The CDR3 length is 15 residues. In terms of age and location, participants ranged from roughly 18 to 100 years and lived in approximately 26 US areas. Participants reported their clinical history, and cohort assignment relied on those reports. The receptor's source is a woman between 40 and 50 years old with acute COVID-19. V and J are TRBV11-1 and TRBJ1-3; TRBD1 matches at 7 bases. Input material: PBMCs or T cells enriched from blood (not recorded which). The CDR3 protein is CASKKDRSAGNTIYF. The CDR3 DNA reads as TGTGCCAGCAAAAAGGACAGGTCGGCTGGAAACACCATATATTTT.